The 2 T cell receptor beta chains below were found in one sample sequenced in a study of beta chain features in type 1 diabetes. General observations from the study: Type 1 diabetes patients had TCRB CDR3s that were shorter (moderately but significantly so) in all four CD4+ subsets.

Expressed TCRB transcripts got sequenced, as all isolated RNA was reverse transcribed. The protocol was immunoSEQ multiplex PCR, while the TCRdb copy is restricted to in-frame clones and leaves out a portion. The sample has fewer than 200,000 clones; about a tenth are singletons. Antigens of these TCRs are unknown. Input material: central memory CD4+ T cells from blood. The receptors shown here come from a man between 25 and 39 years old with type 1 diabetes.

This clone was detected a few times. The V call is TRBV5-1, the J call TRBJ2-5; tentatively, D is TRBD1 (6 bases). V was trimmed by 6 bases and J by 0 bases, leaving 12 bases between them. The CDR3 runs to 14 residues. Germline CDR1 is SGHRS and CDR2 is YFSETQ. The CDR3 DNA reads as TGCGCCAGCACTCCCTCAGGGGACCAAGAGACCCAGTACTTC. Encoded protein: CASTPSGDQETQYF.

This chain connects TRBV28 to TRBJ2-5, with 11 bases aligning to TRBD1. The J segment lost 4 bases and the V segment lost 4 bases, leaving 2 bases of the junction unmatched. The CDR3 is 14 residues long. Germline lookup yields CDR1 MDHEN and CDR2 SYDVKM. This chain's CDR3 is CASSSGTGGETQYF. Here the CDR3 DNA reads TGTGCCAGCAGTTCAGGGACAGGGGGAGAGACCCAGTACTTC.